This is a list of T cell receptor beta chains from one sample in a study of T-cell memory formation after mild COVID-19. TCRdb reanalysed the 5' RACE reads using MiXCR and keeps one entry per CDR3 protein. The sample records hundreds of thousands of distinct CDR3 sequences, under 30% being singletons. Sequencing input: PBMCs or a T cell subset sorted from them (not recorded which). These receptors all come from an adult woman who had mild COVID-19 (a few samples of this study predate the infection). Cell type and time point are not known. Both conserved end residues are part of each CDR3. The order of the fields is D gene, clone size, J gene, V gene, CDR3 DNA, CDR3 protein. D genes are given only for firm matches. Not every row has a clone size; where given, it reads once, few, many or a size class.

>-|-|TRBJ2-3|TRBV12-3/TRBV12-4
TGTGCCAGCAATGACCAATTGACAGATACGCAGTATTTT
CASNDQLTDTQYF
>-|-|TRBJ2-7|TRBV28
TGTGCCAGCAGATCTTATTACGAGCAGTACTTC
CASRSYYEQYF
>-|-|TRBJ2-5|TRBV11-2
TGTGCCAGCAGCTTCATTTACGCCCAAGAGACCCAGTACTTC
CASSFIYAQETQYF
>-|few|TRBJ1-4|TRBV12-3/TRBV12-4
TGTGCCAGCAGTTTCAAGGGTCGGGAAAAACTGTTTTTT
CASSFKGREKLFF
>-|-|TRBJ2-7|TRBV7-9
TGTGCCAGCAGCTCCGCCCGGTCCTACGAGCAGTACTTC
CASSSARSYEQYF
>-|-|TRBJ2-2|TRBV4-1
TGCGCCAGCAGCCAAGACGTGGCGAGAAGCACCGGGGAGCTGTTTTTT
CASSQDVARSTGELFF
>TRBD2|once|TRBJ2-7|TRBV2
TGTGCCAGCATTCGTACTAGCGGGAGGGCAGGGCAGTACTTC
CASIRTSGRAGQYF
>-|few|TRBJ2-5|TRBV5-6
TGTGCCAGCAGGGCGAGGGGCAAGGGAGAGACCCAGTACTTC
CASRARGKGETQYF
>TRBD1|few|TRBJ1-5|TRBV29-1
TGCAGCGTAGGACAGGGAGGGCCCAATCAGCCCCAGCATTTT
CSVGQGGPNQPQHF
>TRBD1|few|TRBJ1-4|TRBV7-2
TGTGCCAGCAGCCCTCCAGGGGGCGTTGAAAAACTGTTTTTT
CASSPPGGVEKLFF